A selection of T cell receptor beta chains follows, all from one sample in a study of blood T cell repertoires in COVID-19. Here immunoSEQ multiplex PCR was the method, and the copy in TCRdb shows in-frame clones only, minus some. The sample records about 98,000 clones, 81% being singletons. The sample comprised peripheral blood. The receptor set was obtained from a woman over 75 with acute or convalescent COVID-19. The CDR3 runs from the conserved cysteine through the conserved F or W. Fields, in order: clone size, J gene, D gene, V gene, CDR3 DNA, CDR3 protein. The D gene is left open where the match is weak. Where a row states a size, it is once, few, many or the class of an expanded clone; other rows omit it.

clone_size: NA
j_call: TRBJ2-2
d_call: TRBD2
v_call: TRBV11-2
cdr3_nt: TGTGCCAGCAGCCCCAGGACTAGCGGATCTACCGGGGAGCTGTTTTTT
cdr3_aa: CASSPRTSGSTGELFF

clone_size: few
j_call: TRBJ1-1
d_call: NA
v_call: TRBV30
cdr3_nt: TGTGCCTGGGGTGGACAGAAGAACACTGAAGCTTTCTTT
cdr3_aa: CAWGGQKNTEAFF

clone_size: NA
j_call: TRBJ1-1
d_call: NA
v_call: TRBV7-9
cdr3_nt: TGTGCCAGCAGCTTAGGGCAGAACACTGAAGCTTTCTTT
cdr3_aa: CASSLGQNTEAFF

clone_size: once
j_call: TRBJ1-2
d_call: TRBD1
v_call: TRBV2
cdr3_nt: TGTGCCAGCAGATCCGGGACAGGGAACGGTGGCTACACCTTC
cdr3_aa: CASRSGTGNGGYTF

clone_size: NA
j_call: TRBJ1-2
d_call: NA
v_call: TRBV29-1
cdr3_nt: TGCAGCGTAGATTCGGGGTTTTTAGGCCGCACACATGGCTACACCTTC
cdr3_aa: CSVDSGFLGRTHGYTF

clone_size: NA
j_call: TRBJ1-5
d_call: NA
v_call: TRBV27
cdr3_nt: TGTGCCAGCAGTCCCAGGGGAGACGATCAGCCCCAGCATTTT
cdr3_aa: CASSPRGDDQPQHF

clone_size: NA
j_call: TRBJ1-1
d_call: NA
v_call: TRBV7-9
cdr3_nt: TGTGCCAGCAGCTTTCAGGAAAACACTGAAGCTTTCTTT
cdr3_aa: CASSFQENTEAFF

clone_size: few
j_call: TRBJ1-5
d_call: TRBD1
v_call: TRBV9
cdr3_nt: TGTGCCAGCAGCGCCAGGGGGCAGGATCAGCCCCAGCATTTT
cdr3_aa: CASSARGQDQPQHF

clone_size: NA
j_call: TRBJ1-1
d_call: TRBD1
v_call: TRBV27
cdr3_nt: TGTGCCAGCAGTGTCCGGGACAGGGTGTGGAACACTGAAGCTTTCTTT
cdr3_aa: CASSVRDRVWNTEAFF

clone_size: NA
j_call: TRBJ1-3
d_call: NA
v_call: TRBV12-3/TRBV12-4
cdr3_nt: TGTGCCAGCAGTCCTTCTGGAAACACCATATATTTT
cdr3_aa: CASSPSGNTIYF

clone_size: NA
j_call: TRBJ2-2
d_call: NA
v_call: TRBV5-1
cdr3_nt: TGCGCCAGCAGCTTGACGGGGTACACCGGGGAGCTGTTTTTT
cdr3_aa: CASSLTGYTGELFF

clone_size: NA
j_call: TRBJ1-1
d_call: NA
v_call: TRBV29-1
cdr3_nt: TGCAGCGTTGACGGGGGGTCGGTGAACACTGAAGCTTTCTTT
cdr3_aa: CSVDGGSVNTEAFF

clone_size: once
j_call: TRBJ2-7
d_call: NA
v_call: TRBV18
cdr3_nt: TGTGCCAGCTCAGCGGACATTCTATCCTACGAGCAGTACTTC
cdr3_aa: CASSADILSYEQYF

clone_size: few
j_call: TRBJ1-2
d_call: NA
v_call: TRBV19
cdr3_nt: TGTGCCAGTAAAATTCTTCCAGGGATAAACTATGGCTACACCTTC
cdr3_aa: CASKILPGINYGYTF

clone_size: NA
j_call: TRBJ2-3
d_call: TRBD2
v_call: TRBV11-1
cdr3_nt: TGTGCCAGCAGCTTAACTAGCGGGGTTCTTGATACGCAGTATTTT
cdr3_aa: CASSLTSGVLDTQYF

clone_size: NA
j_call: TRBJ2-7
d_call: TRBD1
v_call: TRBV6-5
cdr3_nt: TGTGCCAGCAGGGGGGACAGCCTCTACGAGCAGTACTTC
cdr3_aa: CASRGDSLYEQYF